This entry concerns a single T cell receptor (beta chain). Antigen: not known. This record comes from a study of tumor-infiltrating lymphocytes in localized non-small cell lung cancer. At the level of the study: Tumor tissue and non-adjacent uninvolved lung came from each patient. General study points: IM1 and IM2 tumors showed no difference in T-cell fraction. Tumor T-cell fraction was not associated with recurrence-free survival.

Trimming removed 3 bases at V and 0 bases at J, with 9 bases between. CDR1 is KGHSH, CDR2 LQKENI, per germline. The CDR3 is 15 amino acids. Clones were sequenced by immunoSEQ multiplex PCR, and TCRdb holds only the in-frame ones, with some missing. The sample carries about 8,400 clones, over 75% recorded once. The sequencing input was lung tumor tissue. The V and J genes are TRBV18 and TRBJ1-5, with D possibly TRBD1 on 6 matching bases. This receptor was taken from a human donor with non-small cell lung cancer. The CDR3 DNA follows: TGTGCCAGCTCACCGGACAGTAGTAGCAATCAGCCCCAGCATTTT. The encoded protein is CASSPDSSSNQPQHF.